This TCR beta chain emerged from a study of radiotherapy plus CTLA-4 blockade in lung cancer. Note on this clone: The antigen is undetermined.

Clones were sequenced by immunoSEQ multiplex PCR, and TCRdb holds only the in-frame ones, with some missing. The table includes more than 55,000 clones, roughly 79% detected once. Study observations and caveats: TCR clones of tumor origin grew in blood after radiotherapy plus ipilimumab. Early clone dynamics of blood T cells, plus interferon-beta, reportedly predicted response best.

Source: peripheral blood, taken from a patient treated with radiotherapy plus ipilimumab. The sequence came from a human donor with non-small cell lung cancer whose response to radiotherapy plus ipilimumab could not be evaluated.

The CDR3 DNA sequence: TGTGCCATCAGTACCCCCGGGGAAACTGAAGCTTTCTTT. Translation: CAISTPGETEAFF. This chain joins TRBV10-3 and TRBJ1-1; no firm D call. V dropped 5 bases and J dropped 5 bases, with 12 bases sitting between them. The CDR3 covers 13 residues. Germline V CDR1 and CDR2: ENHRY, SYGVKD.